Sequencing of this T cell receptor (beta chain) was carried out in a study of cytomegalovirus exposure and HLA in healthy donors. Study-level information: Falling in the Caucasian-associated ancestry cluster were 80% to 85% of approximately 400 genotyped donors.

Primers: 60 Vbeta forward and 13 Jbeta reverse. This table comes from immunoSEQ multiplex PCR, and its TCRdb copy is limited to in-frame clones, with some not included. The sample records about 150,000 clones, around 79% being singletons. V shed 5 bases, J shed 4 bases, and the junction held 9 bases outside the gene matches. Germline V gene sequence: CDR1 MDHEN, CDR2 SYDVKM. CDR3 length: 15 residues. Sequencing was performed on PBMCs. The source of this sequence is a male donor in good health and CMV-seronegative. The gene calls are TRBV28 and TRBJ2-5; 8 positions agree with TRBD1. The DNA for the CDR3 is TGTGCCAGCAGTACCCGGGACAGGCCTGGAGAGACCCAGTACTTC. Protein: CASSTRDRPGETQYF.